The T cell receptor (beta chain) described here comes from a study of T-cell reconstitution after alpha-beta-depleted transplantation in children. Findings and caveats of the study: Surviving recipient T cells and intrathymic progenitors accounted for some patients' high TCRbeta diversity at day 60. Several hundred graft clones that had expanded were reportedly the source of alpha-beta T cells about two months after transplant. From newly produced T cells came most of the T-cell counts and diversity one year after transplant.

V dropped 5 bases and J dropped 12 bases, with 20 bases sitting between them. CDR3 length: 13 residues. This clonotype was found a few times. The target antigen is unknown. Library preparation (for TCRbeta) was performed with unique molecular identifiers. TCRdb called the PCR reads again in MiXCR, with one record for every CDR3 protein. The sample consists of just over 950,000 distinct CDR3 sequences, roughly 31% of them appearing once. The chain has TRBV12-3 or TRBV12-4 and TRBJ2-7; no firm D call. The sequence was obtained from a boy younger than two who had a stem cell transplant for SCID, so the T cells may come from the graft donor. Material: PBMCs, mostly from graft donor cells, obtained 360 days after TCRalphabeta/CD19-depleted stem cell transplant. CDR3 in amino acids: CASSGQSEVIVYF. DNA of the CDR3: TGTGCCAGCAGTGGGCAGAGTGAGGTGATAGTGTACTTC.